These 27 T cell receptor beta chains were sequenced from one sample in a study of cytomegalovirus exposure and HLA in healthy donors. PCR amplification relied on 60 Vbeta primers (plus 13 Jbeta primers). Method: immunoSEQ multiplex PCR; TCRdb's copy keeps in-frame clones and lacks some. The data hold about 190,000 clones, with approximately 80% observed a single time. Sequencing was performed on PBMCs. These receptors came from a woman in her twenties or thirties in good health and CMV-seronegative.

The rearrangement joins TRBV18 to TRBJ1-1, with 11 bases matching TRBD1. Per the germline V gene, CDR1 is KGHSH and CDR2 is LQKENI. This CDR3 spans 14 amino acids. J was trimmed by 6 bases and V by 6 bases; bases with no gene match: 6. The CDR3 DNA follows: TGTGCCAGCTCTTCCGGACAGGGGGCCGCTGAAGCTTTCTTT. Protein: CASSSGQGAAEAFF. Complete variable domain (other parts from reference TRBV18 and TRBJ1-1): NAGVMQNPRHLVRRRGQEARLRCSPMKGHSHVYWYRQLPEEGLKFMVYLQKENIIDESGMPKERFSAEFPKEGPSILRIQQVVRGDSAAYFCASSSGQGAAEAFFGQGTRLTVV.

CDR3: CASSPRRERAFF. CDR3 nucleotides: TGTGCCAGCTCACCTAGGAGGGAAAGGGCTTTCTTT. This rearrangement joins TRBV18 to TRBJ1-1; D gene ambiguous. Per the germline V gene, CDR1 is KGHSH and CDR2 is LQKENI. The CDR3 spans 12 residues. Trimming removed 3 bases at V and 11 bases at J, with 13 bases between.

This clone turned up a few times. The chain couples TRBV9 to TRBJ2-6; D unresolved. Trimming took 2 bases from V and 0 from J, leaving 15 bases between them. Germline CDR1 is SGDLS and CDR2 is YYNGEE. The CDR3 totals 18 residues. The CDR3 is CASSVTPMMSSGANVLTF. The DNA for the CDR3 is TGTGCCAGCAGCGTTACCCCTATGATGTCCTCTGGGGCCAACGTCCTGACTTTC.

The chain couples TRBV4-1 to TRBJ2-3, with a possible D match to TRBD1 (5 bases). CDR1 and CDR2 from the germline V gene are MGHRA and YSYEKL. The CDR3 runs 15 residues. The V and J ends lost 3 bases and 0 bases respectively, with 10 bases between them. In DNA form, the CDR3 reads TGCGCCAGCAGCCAGGCAGGGCTGAGCACAGATACGCAGTATTTT. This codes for CASSQAGLSTDTQYF.

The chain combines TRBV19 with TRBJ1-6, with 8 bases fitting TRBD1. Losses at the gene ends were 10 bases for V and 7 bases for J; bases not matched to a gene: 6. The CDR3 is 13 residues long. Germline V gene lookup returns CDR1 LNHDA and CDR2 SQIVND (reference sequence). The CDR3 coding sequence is TGTGCCACCCTGGACAGGGAAAATTCACCCCTCCACTTT. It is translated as CATLDRENSPLHF.

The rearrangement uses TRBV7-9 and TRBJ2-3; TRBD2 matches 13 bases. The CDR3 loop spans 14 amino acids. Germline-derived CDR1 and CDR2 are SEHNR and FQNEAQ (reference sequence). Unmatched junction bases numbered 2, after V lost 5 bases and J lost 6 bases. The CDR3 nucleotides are TGTGCCAGCAGCACTAGCGGGGGGGTTGATACGCAGTATTTT. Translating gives CASSTSGGVDTQYF.

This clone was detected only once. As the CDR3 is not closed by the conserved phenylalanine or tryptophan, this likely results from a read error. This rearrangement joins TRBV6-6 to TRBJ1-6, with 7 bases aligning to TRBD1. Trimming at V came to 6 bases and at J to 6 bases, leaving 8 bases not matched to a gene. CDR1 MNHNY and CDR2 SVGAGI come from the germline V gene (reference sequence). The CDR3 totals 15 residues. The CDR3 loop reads CASSISGQSNSPLHL. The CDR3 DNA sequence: TGTGCCAGCAGCATATCGGGACAGTCTAATTCACCCCTCCACCTT.

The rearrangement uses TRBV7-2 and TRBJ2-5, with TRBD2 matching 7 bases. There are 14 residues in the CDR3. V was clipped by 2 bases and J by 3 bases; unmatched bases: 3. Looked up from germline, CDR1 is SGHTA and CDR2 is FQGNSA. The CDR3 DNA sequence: TGTGCCAGCAGCTTAAGCGGGGTAGAAGAGACCCAGTACTTC. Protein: CASSLSGVEETQYF.

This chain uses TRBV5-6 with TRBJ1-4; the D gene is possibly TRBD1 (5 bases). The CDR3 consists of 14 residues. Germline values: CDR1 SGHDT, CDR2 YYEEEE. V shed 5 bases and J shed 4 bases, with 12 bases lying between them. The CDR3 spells CASSPNTGNEKLFF. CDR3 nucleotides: TGTGCCAGCAGTCCTAACACAGGTAATGAAAAACTGTTTTTT.

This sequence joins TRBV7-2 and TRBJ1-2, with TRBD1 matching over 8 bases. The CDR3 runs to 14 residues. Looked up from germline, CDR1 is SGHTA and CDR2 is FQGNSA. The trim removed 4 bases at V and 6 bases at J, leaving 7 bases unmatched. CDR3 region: CASSSTAGGNGYTF. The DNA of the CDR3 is TGTGCCAGCAGCTCCACCGCAGGGGGCAATGGCTACACCTTC.

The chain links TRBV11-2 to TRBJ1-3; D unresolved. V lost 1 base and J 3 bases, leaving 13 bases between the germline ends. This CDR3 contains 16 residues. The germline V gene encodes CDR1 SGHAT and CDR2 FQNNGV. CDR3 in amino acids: CASSLGSAGFGNTIYF. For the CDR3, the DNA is TGTGCCAGCAGCTTAGGTTCCGCAGGCTTTGGAAACACCATATATTTT.

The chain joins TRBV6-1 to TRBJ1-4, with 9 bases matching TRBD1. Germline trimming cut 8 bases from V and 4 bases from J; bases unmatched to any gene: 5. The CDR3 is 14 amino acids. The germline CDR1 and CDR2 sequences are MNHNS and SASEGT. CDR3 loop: CASREGQGNEKLFF. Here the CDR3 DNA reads TGTGCCAGCCGCGAGGGACAGGGTAATGAAAAACTGTTTTTT.

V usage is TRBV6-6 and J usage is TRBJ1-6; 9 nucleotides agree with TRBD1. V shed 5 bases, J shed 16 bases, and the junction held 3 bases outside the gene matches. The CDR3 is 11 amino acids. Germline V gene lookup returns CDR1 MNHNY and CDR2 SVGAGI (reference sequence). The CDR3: CASSQDRGLHF. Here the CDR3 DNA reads TGTGCCAGCAGTCAAGACAGGGGGCTCCACTTT.

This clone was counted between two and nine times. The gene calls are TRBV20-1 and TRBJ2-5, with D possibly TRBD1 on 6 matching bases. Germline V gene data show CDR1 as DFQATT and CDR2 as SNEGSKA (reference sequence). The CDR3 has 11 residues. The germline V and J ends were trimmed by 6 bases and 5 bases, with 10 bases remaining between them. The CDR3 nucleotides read TGCAGTGCATTGGGGGCGGAGACCCAGTACTTC. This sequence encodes CSALGAETQYF.

CDR3 in amino acids: CASSLLGAGTSQPQHF. CDR3 DNA sequence: TGTGCCAGCAGCTTACTGGGGGCAGGAACGTCTCAGCCCCAGCATTTT. The J gene is TRBJ1-5, the V gene TRBV7-2; weak D call: TRBD1 (6 bases). The CDR3 length is 16 residues. Trimming removed 2 bases at V and 6 bases at J, with 17 bases between. Germline CDR1 SGHTA, CDR2 FQGNSA.

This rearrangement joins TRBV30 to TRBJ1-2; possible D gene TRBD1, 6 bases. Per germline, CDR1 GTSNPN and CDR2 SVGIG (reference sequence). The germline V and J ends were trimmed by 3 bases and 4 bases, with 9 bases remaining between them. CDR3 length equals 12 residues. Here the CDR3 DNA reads TGTGCCTGGAGCACGGACAGCTATGGCTACACCTTC. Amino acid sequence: CAWSTDSYGYTF.

The DNA of the CDR3 is TGTGCCAGCAGCTTGGATCAGGGATCCTACAATGAGCAGTTCTTC. Its protein product is CASSLDQGSYNEQFF. The chain carries TRBV5-4 and TRBJ2-1; perhaps TRBD1 as D (5 bases). The CDR3 length is 15 residues. The V gene's germline CDR1 is SGHNT and CDR2 YYREEE (reference sequence). V was cut by 0 bases and J by 1 base, with 8 bases left in between.

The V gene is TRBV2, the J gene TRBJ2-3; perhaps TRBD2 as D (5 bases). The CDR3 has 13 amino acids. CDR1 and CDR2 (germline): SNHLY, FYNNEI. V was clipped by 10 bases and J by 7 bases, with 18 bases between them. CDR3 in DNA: TGTGCCATCGGAGGCGGTCCGGATTATACGCAGTATTTT. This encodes CAIGGGPDYTQYF.

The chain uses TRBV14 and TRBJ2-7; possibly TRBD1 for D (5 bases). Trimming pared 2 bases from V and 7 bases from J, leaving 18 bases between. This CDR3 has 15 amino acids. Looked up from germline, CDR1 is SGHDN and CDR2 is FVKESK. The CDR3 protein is CASSQYELSGLEQYF. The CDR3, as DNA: TGTGCCAGCAGCCAATACGAGTTGTCAGGGCTTGAGCAGTACTTC.

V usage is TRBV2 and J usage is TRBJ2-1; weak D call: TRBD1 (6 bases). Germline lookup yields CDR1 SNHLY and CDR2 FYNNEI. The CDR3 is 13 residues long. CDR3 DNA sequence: TGTGCGGGGGCCAGTATCTCCTACAATGAGCAGTTCTTC. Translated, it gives CAGASISYNEQFF.

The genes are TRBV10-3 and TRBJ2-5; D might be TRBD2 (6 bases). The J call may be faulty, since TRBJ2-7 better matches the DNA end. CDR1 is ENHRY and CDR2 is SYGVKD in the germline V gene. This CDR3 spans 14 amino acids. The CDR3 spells CAMAGSSTTVEQYF. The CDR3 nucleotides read TGTGCCATGGCGGGATCTTCGACCACCGTCGAGCAGTACTTC.

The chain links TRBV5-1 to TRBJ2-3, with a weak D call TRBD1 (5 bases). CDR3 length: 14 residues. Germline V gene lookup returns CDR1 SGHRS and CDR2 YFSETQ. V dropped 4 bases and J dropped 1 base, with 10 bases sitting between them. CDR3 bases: TGCGCCAGCAGCCGAACGACAGGCACAGATACGCAGTATTTT. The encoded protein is CASSRTTGTDTQYF.

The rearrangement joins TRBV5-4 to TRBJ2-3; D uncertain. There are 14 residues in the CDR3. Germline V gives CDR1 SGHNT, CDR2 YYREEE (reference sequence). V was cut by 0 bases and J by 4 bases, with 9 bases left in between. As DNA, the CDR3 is TGTGCCAGCAGCTTGGGATATGGCCCAGATACGCAGTATTTT. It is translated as CASSLGYGPDTQYF.

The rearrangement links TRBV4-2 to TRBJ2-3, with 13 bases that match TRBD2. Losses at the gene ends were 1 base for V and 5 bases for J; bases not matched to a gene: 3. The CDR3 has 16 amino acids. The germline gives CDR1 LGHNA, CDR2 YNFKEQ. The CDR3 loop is CASSQVTSGRGDTQYF. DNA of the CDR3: TGTGCCAGCAGCCAAGTCACTAGCGGGAGGGGAGATACGCAGTATTTT.

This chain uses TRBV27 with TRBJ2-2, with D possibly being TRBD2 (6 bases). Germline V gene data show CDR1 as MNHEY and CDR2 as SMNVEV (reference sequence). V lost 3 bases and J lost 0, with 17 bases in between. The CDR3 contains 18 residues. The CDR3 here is CASSFLPGSGSNTGELFF. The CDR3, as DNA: TGTGCCAGCAGTTTTCTCCCCGGGAGCGGTTCGAACACCGGGGAGCTGTTTTTT.

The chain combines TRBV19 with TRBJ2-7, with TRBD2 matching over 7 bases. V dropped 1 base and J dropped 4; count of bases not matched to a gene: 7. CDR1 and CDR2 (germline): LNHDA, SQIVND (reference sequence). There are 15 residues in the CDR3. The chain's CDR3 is CASSIGGSPTYEQYF. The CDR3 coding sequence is TGTGCCAGTAGTATAGGCGGGAGCCCCACATACGAGCAGTACTTC.

This CDR3 reads CASSTRGLSQNIQYF. The DNA for the CDR3 is TGTGCCAGCAGCACAAGAGGACTTAGCCAAAACATTCAGTACTTC. The rearrangement uses TRBV7-9 and TRBJ2-4, with D perhaps matching TRBD2 (5 bases). This CDR3 has 15 residues. The germline V gene encodes CDR1 SEHNR and CDR2 FQNEAQ (reference sequence). V lost 5 bases and J 5 bases, leaving 16 bases between the germline ends. Full variable domain (rest looked up from reference TRBV7-9 and TRBJ2-4): DTGVSQNPRHKITKRGQNVTFRCDPISEHNRLYWYRQTLGQGPEFLTYFQNEAQLEKSRLLSDRFSAERPKGSFSTLEIQRTEQGDSAMYLCASSTRGLSQNIQYFGAGTRLSVL.